This TCR beta chain came from a study of blood T cells in healthy people across ages. Study-level results: Among T cells, TCR beta diversity per million cells dropped roughly linearly as age rose. Naive and antigen-experienced cells were not separated, limiting conclusive comparison. Fewer expanded clones and more diversity marked long-lived versus aged donors.

The CDR3 covers 15 residues. Germline CDR1 and CDR2: SGHTA and FQGNSA. The V end lost 5 bases, the J end lost 4 bases, and 15 bases lay between the germline ends. A note on this clonotype: Its specificity is unknown. Just one base apart from a much larger clone, this may be a read error.

Drawn from each donor were approximately 10 milliliters of peripheral blood. A J-beta primer mix and a sample-barcoded 5' primer were used in a second PCR of roughly 6 to 11 cycles. TCRdb re-called the 5' RACE reads with MiXCR, one entry per CDR3 protein. Found here are approximately 790,000 distinct CDR3 sequences, 62% of them singletons; the top ten hold roughly 26%. The V gene is TRBV7-2, the J gene TRBJ1-5; possibly TRBD1 for D (5 bases). Sequenced material: blood. The sequence derives from a man aged 25-40 years in good health. This CDR3 is CASSVTRGRNQPQHF. The CDR3 nucleotides read TGTGCCAGCAGCGTCACCCGGGGACGGAATCAGCCCCAGCATTTT. Complete variable domain (other parts from reference TRBV7-2 and TRBJ1-5): GAGVSQSPSNKVTEKGKDVELRCDPISGHTALYWYRQSLGQGLEFLIYFQGNSAPDKSGLPSDRFSAERTGGSVSTLTIQRTQQEDSAVYLCASSVTRGRNQPQHFGDGTRLSIL.